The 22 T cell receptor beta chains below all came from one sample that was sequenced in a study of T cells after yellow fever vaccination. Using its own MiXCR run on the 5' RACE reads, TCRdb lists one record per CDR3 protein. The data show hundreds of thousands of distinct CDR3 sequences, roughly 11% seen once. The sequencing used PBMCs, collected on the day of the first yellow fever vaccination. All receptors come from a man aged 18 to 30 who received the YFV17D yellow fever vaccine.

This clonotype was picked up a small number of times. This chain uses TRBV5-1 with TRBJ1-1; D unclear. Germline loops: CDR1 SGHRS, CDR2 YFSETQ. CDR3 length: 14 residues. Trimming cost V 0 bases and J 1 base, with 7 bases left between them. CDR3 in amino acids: CASSLENQNTEAFF. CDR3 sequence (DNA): TGCGCCAGCAGCTTGGAAAATCAGAACACTGAAGCTTTCTTT.

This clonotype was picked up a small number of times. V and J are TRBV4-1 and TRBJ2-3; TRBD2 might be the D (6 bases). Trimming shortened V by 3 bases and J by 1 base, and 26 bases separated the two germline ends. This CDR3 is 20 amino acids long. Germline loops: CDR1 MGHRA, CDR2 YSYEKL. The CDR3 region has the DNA TGCGCCAGCAGCCACGATCGGGTGCGGGGTTTAACTATGGGCACAGATACGCAGTATTTT. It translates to CASSHDRVRGLTMGTDTQYF.

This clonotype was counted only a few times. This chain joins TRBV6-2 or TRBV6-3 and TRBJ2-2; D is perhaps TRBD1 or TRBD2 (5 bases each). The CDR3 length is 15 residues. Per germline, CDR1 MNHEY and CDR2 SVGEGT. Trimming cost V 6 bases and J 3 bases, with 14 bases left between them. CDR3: CASSPLRDHTGELFF. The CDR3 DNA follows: TGTGCCAGCAGCCCCCTCCGGGACCACACCGGGGAGCTGTTTTTT.

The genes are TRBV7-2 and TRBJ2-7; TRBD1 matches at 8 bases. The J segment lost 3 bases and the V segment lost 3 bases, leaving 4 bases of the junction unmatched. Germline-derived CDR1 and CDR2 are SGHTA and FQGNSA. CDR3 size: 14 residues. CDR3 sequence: CASSLDRDRYEQYF. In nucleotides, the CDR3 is TGTGCCAGCAGCTTGGACAGGGACCGCTACGAGCAGTACTTC. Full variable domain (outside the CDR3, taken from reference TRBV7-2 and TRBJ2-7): GAGVSQSPSNKVTEKGKDVELRCDPISGHTALYWYRQSLGQGLEFLIYFQGNSAPDKSGLPSDRFSAERTGGSVSTLTIQRTQQEDSAVYLCASSLDRDRYEQYFGPGTRLTVT.

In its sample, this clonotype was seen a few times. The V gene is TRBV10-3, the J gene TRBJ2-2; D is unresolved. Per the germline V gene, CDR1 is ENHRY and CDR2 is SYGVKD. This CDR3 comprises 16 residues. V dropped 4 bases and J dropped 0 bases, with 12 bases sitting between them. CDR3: CAISATSRTNTGELFF. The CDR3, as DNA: TGTGCCATCAGTGCCACCTCGAGAACGAACACCGGGGAGCTGTTTTTT.

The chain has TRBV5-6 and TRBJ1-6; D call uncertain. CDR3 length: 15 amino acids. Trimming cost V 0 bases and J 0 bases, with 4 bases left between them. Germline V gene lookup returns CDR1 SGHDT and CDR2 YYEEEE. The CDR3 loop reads CASSLVRSYNSPLHF. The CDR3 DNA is TGTGCCAGCAGCTTGGTACGCTCCTATAATTCACCCCTCCACTTT. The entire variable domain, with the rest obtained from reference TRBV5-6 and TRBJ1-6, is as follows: DAGVTQSPTHLIKTRGQQVTLRCSPKSGHDTVSWYQQALGQGPQFIFQYYEEEERQRGNFPDRFSGHQFPNYSSELNVNALLLGDSALYLCASSLVRSYNSPLHFGNGTRLTVT.

The CDR3 DNA reads as TGTGCCATCAGGGGGACTAGGACAGATACGCAGTATTTT. Residues: CAIRGTRTDTQYF. The J gene is TRBJ2-3, the V gene TRBV10-3, with 8 bases fitting TRBD2. The CDR3 length is 13 residues. Per germline, CDR1 ENHRY and CDR2 SYGVKD. V lost 6 bases, J lost 3 bases, and 2 bases stayed unmatched.

This CDR3 is CASRTLLALEAFF. In nucleotides, the CDR3 is TGTGCCAGCAGAACACTCTTGGCCCTTGAAGCTTTCTTT. The rearrangement uses TRBV7-9 and TRBJ1-1; no clear D gene. Trimming took off 6 bases at V and 7 bases at J, with 15 bases between the two ends. The germline gives CDR1 SEHNR, CDR2 FQNEAQ (reference sequence). CDR3 length: 13 amino acids. Based on the CDR3 plus reference TRBV7-9 and TRBJ1-1, the full variable domain is DTGVSQNPRHKITKRGQNVTFRCDPISEHNRLYWYRQTLGQGPEFLTYFQNEAQLEKSRLLSDRFSAERPKGSFSTLEIQRTEQGDSAMYLCASRTLLALEAFFGQGTRLTVV.

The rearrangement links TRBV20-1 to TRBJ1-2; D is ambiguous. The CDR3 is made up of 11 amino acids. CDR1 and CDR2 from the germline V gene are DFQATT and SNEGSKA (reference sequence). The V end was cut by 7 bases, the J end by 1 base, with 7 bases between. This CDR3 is CSGEGNYGYTF. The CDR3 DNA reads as TGCAGTGGTGAGGGTAACTATGGCTACACCTTC.

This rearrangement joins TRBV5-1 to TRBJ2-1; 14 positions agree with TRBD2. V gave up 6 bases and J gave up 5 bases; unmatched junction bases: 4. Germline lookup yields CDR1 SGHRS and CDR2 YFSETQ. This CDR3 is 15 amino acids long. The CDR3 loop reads CASNVGLAGDNEQFF. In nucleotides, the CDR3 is TGCGCCAGCAACGTGGGACTAGCGGGGGACAATGAGCAGTTCTTC.

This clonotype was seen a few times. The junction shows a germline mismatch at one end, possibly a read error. CDR3 amino acids: CASSLGTGVAF. CDR3 coding DNA: TGTGCCAGCAGTTTGGGTACGGGTGTCGCCTTC. This sequence joins TRBV12-3 or TRBV12-4 and TRBJ2-1; D not certain. CDR3 length equals 11 residues.

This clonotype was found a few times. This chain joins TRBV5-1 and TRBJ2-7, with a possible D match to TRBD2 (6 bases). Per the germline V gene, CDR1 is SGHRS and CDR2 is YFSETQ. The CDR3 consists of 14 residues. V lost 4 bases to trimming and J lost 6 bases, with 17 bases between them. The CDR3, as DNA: TGCGCCAGCAGCCCCGGTGGAGGGACGGGCGAGCAGTACTTC. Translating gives CASSPGGGTGEQYF.

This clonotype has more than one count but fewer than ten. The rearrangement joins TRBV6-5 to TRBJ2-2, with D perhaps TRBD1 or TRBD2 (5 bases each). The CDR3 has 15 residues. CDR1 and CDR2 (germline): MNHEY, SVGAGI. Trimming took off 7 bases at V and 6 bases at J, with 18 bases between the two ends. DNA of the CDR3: TGTGCCAGCACCAAAGGGGACGTTTGGTCCGGGGAGCTGTTTTTT. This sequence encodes CASTKGDVWSGELFF.

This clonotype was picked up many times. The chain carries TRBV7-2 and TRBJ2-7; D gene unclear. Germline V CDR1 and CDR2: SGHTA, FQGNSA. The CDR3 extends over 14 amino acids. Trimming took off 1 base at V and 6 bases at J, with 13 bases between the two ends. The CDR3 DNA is TGTGCCAGCAGCTTAGATGGTAACTCCGGCGAGCAGTACGTC. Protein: CASSLDGNSGEQYV.

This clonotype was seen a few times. DNA for the CDR3: TGTGCCAGCAGCTTCCCCGGAGGTATGACCCAGTACTTC. Its translation: CASSFPGGMTQYF. The V call is TRBV7-2, the J call TRBJ2-5; D is possibly TRBD2 (5 bases). The V and J ends lost 3 bases and 7 bases respectively, with 12 bases between them. CDR1 is SGHTA and CDR2 is FQGNSA in the germline V gene. CDR3 length equals 13 residues.

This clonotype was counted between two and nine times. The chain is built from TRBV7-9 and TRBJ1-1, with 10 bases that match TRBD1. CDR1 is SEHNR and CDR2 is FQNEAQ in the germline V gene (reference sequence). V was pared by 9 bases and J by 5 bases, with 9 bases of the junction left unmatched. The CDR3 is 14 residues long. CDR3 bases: TGTGCCAGTGCGACAGGGGGCGCGGGAACTGAAGCTTTCTTT. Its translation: CASATGGAGTEAFF.

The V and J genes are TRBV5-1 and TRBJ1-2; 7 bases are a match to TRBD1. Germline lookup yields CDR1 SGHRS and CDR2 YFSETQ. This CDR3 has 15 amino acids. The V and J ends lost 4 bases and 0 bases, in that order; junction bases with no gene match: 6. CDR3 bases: TGCGCCAGCAGCCCTGGGACAGTTACTAACTATGGCTACACCTTC. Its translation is CASSPGTVTNYGYTF.

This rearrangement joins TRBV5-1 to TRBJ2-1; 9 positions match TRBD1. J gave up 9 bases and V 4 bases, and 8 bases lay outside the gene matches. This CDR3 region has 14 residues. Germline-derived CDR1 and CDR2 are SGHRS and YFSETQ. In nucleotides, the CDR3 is TGCGCCAGCAGCCAAGGGACAGGGATTGGTGAGCAGTTCTTC. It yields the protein CASSQGTGIGEQFF.

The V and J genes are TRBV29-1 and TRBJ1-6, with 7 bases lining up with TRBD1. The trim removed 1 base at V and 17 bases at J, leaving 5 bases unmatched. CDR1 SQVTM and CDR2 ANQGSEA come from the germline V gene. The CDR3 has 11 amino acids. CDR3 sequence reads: CSVEAGGRIHF. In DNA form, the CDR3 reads TGCAGCGTTGAAGCAGGGGGGCGAATCCACTTT.

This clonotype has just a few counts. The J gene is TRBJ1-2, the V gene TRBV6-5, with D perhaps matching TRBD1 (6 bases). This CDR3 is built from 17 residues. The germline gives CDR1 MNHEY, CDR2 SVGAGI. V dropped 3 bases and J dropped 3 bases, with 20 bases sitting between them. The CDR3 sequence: CASSYLFTAGHHYGYTF. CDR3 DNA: TGTGCCAGCAGTTATTTGTTTACAGCGGGACACCACTATGGCTACACCTTC.

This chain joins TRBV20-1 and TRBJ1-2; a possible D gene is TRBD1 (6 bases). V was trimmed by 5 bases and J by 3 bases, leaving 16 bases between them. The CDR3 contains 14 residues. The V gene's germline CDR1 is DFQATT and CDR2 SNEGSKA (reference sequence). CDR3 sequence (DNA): TGCAGTGCTGGAACAGGGACATTGTACTATGGCTACACCTTC. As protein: CSAGTGTLYYGYTF.

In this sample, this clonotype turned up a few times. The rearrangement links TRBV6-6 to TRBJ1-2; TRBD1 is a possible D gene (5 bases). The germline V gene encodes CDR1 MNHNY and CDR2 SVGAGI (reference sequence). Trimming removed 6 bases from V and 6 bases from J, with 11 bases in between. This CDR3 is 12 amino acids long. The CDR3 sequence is CASRRDGDGYTF. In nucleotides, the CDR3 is TGTGCCAGCAGGAGGGACGGTGATGGCTACACCTTC.